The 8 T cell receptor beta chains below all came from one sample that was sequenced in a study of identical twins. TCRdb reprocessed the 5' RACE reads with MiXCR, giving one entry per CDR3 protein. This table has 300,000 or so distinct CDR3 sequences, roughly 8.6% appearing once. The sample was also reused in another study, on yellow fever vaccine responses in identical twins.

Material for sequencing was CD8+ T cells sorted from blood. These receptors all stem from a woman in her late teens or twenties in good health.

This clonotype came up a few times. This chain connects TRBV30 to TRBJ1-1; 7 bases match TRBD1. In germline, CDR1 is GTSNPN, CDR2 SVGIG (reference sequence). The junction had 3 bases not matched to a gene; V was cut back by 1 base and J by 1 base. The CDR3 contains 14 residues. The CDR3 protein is CAWSEGAANTEAFF. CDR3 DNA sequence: TGTGCCTGGAGTGAGGGGGCGGCGAACACTGAAGCTTTCTTT.

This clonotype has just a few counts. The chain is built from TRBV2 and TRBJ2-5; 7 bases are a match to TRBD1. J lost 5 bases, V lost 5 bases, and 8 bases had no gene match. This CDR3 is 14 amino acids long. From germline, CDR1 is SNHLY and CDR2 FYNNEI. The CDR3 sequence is CASSRVGGEETQYF. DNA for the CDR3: TGTGCCAGCAGTCGGGTAGGGGGCGAGGAGACCCAGTACTTC.

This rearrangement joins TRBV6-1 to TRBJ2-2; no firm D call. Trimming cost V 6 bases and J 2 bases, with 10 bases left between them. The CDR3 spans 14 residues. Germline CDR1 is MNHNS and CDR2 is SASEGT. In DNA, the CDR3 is TGTGCCAGCAGCCGGCGCGTTAACACCGGGGAGCTGTTTTTT. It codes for CASSRRVNTGELFF.

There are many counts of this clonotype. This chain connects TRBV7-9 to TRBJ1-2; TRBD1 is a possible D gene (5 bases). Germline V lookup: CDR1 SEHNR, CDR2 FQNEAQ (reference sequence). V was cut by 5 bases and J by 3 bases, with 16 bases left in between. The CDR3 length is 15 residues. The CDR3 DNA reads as TGTGCCAGCAGCGATGGTAGGGACCCTCACTATGGCTACACCTTC. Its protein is CASSDGRDPHYGYTF.

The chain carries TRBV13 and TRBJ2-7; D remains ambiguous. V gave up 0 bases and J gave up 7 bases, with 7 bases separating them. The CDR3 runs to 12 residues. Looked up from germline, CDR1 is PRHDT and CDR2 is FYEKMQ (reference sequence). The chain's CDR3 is CASSLGFGEQYF. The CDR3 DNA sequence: TGTGCCAGCAGCTTAGGCTTCGGAGAGCAGTACTTC.

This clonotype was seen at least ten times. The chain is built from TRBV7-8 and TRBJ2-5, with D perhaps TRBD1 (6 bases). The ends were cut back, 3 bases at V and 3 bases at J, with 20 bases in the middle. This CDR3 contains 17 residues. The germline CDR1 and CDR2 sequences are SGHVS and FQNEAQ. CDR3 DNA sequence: TGTGCCAGCAGCTTGAGGGACATCGCCCAACACAAAGAGACCCAGTACTTC. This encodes CASSLRDIAQHKETQYF.

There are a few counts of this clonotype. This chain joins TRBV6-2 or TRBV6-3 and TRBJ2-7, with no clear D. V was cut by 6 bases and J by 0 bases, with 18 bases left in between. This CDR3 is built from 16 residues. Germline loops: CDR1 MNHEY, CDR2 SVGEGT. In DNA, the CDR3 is TGTGCCAGCAGAATAGATGGGGTCTCAAGCTCCTACGAGCAGTACTTC. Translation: CASRIDGVSSSYEQYF.

CDR3 loop: CASKTQDGAFF. Here the CDR3 DNA reads TGTGCCAGCAAGACACAGGATGGAGCTTTCTTT. V gene TRBV2 combines with J gene TRBJ1-1; a weak D match, TRBD1 (5 bases). The CDR3 contains 11 residues. Germline values: CDR1 SNHLY, CDR2 FYNNEI. Deletions cut 7 bases from V and 10 bases from J, with 13 bases between.